This T cell receptor (beta chain) originates from a study of T cells of healthy individuals. Germline CDR1 reads SNHLY; CDR2 reads FYNNEI. The CDR3 runs to 11 residues. V lost 7 bases and J 3 bases, leaving 7 bases between the germline ends. TCRdb reprocessed the 5' RACE reads via MiXCR and lists one record per CDR3 protein. In the table there are more than 85,000 distinct CDR3 sequences, approximately 16% of which are singletons. This chain connects TRBV2 to TRBJ2-7; D unclear. This clonotype originated in a human donor in good health. The CDR3 here is CASIRDYEQYF. CDR3 bases: TGTGCCAGCATAAGGGACTACGAGCAGTACTTC.